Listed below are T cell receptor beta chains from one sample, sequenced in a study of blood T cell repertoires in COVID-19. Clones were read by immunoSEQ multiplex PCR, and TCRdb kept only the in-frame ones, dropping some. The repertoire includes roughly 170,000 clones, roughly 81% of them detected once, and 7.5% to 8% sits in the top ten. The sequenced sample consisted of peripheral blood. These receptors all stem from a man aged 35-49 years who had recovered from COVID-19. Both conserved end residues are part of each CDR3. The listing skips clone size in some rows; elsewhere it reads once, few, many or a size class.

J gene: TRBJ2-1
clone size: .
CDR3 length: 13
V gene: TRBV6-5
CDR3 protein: CASSTGTGAEQFF

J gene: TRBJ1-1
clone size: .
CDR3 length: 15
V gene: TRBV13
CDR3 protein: CASSLGLGGSTEAFF

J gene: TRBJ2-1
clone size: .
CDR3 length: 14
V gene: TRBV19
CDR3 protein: CATSRGRSYNEQFF

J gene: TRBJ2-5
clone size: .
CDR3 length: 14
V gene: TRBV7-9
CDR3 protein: CASSLTGGKETQYF

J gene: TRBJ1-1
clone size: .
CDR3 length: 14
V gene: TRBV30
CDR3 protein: CAWSWGQDPRYHLF

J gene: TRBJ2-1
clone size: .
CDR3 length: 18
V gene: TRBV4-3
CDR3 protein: CASSQEWGGGRALDEQFF

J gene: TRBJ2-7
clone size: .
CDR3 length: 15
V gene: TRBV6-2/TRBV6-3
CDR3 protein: CASSYELVPIHEQYF

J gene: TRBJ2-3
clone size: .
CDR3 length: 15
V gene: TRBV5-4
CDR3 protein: CASKRTESSTDTQYF

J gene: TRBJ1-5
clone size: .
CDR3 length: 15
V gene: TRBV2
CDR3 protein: CASSGGGLGNQPQHF

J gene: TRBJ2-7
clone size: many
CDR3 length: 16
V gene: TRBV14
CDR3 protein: CASSRITGTSGAEQYF

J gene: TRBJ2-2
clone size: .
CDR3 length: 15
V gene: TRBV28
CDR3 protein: CASSSPGVRTGELFF

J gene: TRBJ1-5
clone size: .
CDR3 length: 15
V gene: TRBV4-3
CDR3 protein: CASSQSRGSNQPQHF

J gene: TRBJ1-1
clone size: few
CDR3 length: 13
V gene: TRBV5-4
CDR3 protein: CASSRGDGSEAFF

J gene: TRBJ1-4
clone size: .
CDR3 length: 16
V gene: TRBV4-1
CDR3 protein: CASSQDLAGRNEKLFF

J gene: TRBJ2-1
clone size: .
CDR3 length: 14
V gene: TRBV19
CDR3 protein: CASMQWEGQGEQFF

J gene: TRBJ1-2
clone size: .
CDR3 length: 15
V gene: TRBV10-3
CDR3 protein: CAISITGVSNYGYTF

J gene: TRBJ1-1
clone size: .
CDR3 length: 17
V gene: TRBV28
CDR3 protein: CASSPSHSNFMNTEAFF

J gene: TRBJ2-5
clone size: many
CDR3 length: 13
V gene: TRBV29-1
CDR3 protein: CSGGRGAEETQYF

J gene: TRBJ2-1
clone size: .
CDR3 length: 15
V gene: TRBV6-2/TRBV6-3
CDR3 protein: CASSLGTSGYNEQFF

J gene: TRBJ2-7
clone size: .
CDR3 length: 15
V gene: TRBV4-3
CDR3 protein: CASSRSLGGADEQYF

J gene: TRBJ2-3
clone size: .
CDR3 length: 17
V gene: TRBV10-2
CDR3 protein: CASSGPRGGSLVDTQYF

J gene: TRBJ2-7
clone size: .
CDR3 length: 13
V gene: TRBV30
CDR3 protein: CAWSVLRHRDLDF

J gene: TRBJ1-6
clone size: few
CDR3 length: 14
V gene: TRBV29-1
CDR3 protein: CSVGEGAGNSPLHF

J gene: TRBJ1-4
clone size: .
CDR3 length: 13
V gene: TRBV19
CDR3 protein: CATAGSSIEKLFF

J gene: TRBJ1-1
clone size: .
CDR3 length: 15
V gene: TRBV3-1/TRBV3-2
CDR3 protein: CASSQDRAANTEAFF

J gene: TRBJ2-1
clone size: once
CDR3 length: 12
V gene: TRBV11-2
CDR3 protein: CASSPSNNEQFF

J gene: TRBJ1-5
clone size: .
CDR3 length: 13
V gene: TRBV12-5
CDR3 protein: CASGQRGDQPQHF

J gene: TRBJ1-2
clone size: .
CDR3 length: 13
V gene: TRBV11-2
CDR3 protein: CASTRTGSGGYTF

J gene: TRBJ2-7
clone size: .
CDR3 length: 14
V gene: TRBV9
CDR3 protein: CASSVGPRGYEQYF

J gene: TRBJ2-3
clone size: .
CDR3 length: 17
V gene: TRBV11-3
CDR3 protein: CASSSAGQNFRTDTQYF

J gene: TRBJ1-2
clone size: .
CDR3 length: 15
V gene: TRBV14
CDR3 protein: CASSLGQRSYYGYTF

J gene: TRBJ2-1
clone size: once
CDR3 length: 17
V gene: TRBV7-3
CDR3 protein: CASSWGDRLSSYNEQFF

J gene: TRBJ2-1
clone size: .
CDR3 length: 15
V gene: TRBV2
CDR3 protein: CATSRLAVLCGEQFF

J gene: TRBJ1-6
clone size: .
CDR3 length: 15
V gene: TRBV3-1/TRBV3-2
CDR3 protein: CASSFRTGGMSPLHF

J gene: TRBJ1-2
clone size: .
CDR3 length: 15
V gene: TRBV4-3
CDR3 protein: CASSQDLASVYGYTF

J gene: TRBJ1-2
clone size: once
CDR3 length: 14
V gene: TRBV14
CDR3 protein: CASSQGRRHYGYTF

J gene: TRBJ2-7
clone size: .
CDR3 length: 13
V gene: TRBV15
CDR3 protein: CATSRGGQAEQYF

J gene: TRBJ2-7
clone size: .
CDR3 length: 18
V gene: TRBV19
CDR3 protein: CASSMEARRAPHSYEQYF

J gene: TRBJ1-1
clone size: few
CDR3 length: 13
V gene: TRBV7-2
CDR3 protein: CASSLEEGREAFF

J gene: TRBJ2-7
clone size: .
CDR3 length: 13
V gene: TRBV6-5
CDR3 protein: CASRPRDSYEQYF

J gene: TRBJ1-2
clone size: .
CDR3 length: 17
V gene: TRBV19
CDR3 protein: CATHPPVGAGGAYGYTF

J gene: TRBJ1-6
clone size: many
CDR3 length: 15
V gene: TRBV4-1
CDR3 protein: CASSLTANDNSPLHF

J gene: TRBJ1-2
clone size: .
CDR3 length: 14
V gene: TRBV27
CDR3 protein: CASSGDRGNYGYTF

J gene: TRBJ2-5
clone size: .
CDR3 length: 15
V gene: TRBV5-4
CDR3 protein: CASSSRQGARETQYF